The 23 T cell receptor beta chains presented below share a single source sample, sequenced in a study of blood T cell repertoires in COVID-19. Assay used: immunoSEQ multiplex PCR; TCRdb lists only in-frame clones, some missing. The sample records approximately 140,000 clones, roughly four fifths being singletons. The sample consisted of peripheral blood. These receptors came from a human donor in a cohort sampled during active COVID-19.

This CDR3 reads CAIRPPGLQGGELFF. In DNA, the CDR3 is TGTGCCATCAGACCTCCGGGACTACAGGGCGGGGAGCTGTTTTTT. The chain uses TRBV10-3 and TRBJ2-2, with D possibly being TRBD2 (7 bases). Per the germline V gene, CDR1 is ENHRY and CDR2 is SYGVKD. Trimming stripped 6 bases from V and 7 bases from J, with 18 bases between. The CDR3 totals 15 residues.

CDR3 in amino acids: CASTLQLMNTEAFF. CDR3 sequence (DNA): TGTGCCAGCACCTTACAGCTCATGAACACTGAAGCTTTCTTT. This chain links TRBV2 with TRBJ1-1; D is unclear. The CDR3 consists of 14 residues. The V and J ends lost 7 bases and 0 bases respectively, with 12 bases between them. Germline V gene data show CDR1 as SNHLY and CDR2 as FYNNEI. The variable domain in full, completed from reference TRBV2 and TRBJ1-1, reads EPEVTQTPSHQVTQMGQEVILRCVPISNHLYFYWYRQILGQKVEFLVSFYNNEISEKSEIFDDQFSVERPDGSNFTLKIRSTKLEDSAMYFCASTLQLMNTEAFFGQGTRLTVV.

There are a few counts of this clone. This chain connects TRBV7-9 to TRBJ2-3; D perhaps matches TRBD1 (6 bases). The length of the CDR3 is 14 residues. Germline loops: CDR1 SEHNR, CDR2 FQNEAQ (reference sequence). Trimming stripped 7 bases from V and 2 bases from J, with 13 bases between. CDR3 sequence: CASIEGGNTDTQYF. As DNA, the CDR3 is TGTGCCAGCATCGAAGGGGGAAACACAGATACGCAGTATTTT.

This chain connects TRBV4-2 to TRBJ2-1; 8 positions agree with TRBD2. The CDR3 is 12 residues long. With V trimmed by 5 bases and J by 8 bases, 2 bases remained unmatched. CDR1 and CDR2 from the germline V gene are LGHNA and YNFKEQ. CDR3 DNA: TGTGCCAGCAGCACTAGCGGTCATGAGCAGTTCTTC. Translating gives CASSTSGHEQFF.

The chain links TRBV7-2 to TRBJ1-4; possible D gene TRBD1, 6 bases. The CDR3 sequence is 15 residues long. From germline, CDR1 is SGHTA and CDR2 FQGNSA. Trimming left V 5 bases short and J 3 bases short, with 13 bases between. DNA for the CDR3: TGTGCCAGCAGCCTGTACGGGGGGCCTAATGAAAAACTGTTTTTT. It yields the protein CASSLYGGPNEKLFF.

The chain carries TRBV5-1 and TRBJ2-2; the match to TRBD2 covers 11 bases. Germline-derived CDR1 and CDR2 are SGHRS and YFSETQ. V dropped 4 bases and J dropped 6; count of bases not matched to a gene: 5. There are 15 residues in the CDR3. For the CDR3, the DNA is TGCGCCAGCAGCCAGGGGACTAGCGGTTCCGGGGAGCTGTTTTTT. Protein: CASSQGTSGSGELFF.

The J gene is TRBJ2-3, the V gene TRBV11-2; 10 bases agree with TRBD1. The germline gives CDR1 SGHAT, CDR2 FQNNGV. This CDR3 is 19 amino acids long. With 5 bases clipped from V and 0 bases from J, the junction kept 14 bases outside the gene matches. The CDR3 DNA follows: TGTGCCAGCAGCCCCTGGGGGACAGGGGCCCCCCGAAGCACAGATACGCAGTATTTT. This sequence encodes CASSPWGTGAPRSTDTQYF.

The chain links TRBV5-1 to TRBJ1-1, with unresolved D. Germline V lookup: CDR1 SGHRS, CDR2 YFSETQ. The CDR3 is 13 residues long. Trimming took off 4 bases at V and 1 base at J, with 8 bases between the two ends. DNA of the CDR3: TGCGCCAGCAGCCCCGCAGGGAACACTGAAGCTTTCTTT. Protein: CASSPAGNTEAFF. Supplemented by reference TRBV5-1 and TRBJ1-1, the full variable domain reads KAGVTQTPRYLIKTRGQQVTLSCSPISGHRSVSWYQQTPGQGLQFLFEYFSETQRNKGNFPGRFSGRQFSNSRSEMNVSTLELGDSALYLCASSPAGNTEAFFGQGTRLTVV.

The rearrangement links TRBV30 to TRBJ2-5, with TRBD2 as a possible D gene (6 bases). The germline V and J ends were trimmed by 2 bases and 5 bases, with 18 bases remaining between them. The CDR3 is made up of 15 amino acids. Germline assignment: CDR1 GTSNPN and CDR2 SVGIG (reference sequence). The CDR3 DNA is TGTGCCTGGAGTTTGGCGGGGACCCCCATTGAGACCCAGTACTTC. It codes for CAWSLAGTPIETQYF.

About this clone itself: This sample also contains other DNA sequences that code for the same CDR3. V is TRBV7-9 and J is TRBJ1-3; D is ambiguous. Trimming cost V 2 bases and J 0 bases, with 8 bases left between them. The length of the CDR3 is 15 residues. The germline V gene has CDR1 SEHNR and CDR2 FQNEAQ (reference sequence). The DNA of the CDR3 is TGTGCCAGCAGCTTATCTACGGGCTCTGGAAACACCATATATTTT. Its protein is CASSLSTGSGNTIYF.

V usage is TRBV7-2 and J usage is TRBJ2-7; 7 positions match TRBD1. Germline CDR1 reads SGHTA; CDR2 reads FQGNSA. V lost 3 bases, J lost 4 bases, and 18 bases stayed unmatched. The length of the CDR3 is 18 residues. The CDR3 sequence is CASSFVAPAGGANYEQYF. As DNA, the CDR3 is TGTGCCAGCAGCTTCGTAGCCCCGGCAGGGGGTGCGAATTACGAGCAGTACTTC.

This clone appeared a single time. V and J are TRBV4-1 and TRBJ2-5, with a tentative D call TRBD2 (7 bases). The CDR3 spans 18 residues. Deletions cut 3 bases from V and 4 bases from J, with 24 bases between. Germline CDR1 MGHRA, CDR2 YSYEKL. CDR3 residues: CASSQGWQGGAQSETQYF. The CDR3 bases are TGCGCCAGCAGCCAGGGTTGGCAAGGGGGGGCTCAATCAGAGACCCAGTACTTC.

The rearrangement uses TRBV7-2 and TRBJ1-1; D uncertain. The CDR3 contains 11 residues. CDR1 SGHTA and CDR2 FQGNSA come from the germline V gene. V lost 5 bases, J lost 3 bases, and 4 bases lay in between. CDR3 in DNA: TGTGCCAGCAGCCAGGACACTGAAGCTTTCTTT. It yields the protein CASSQDTEAFF.

The chain recombines TRBV5-1 with TRBJ2-5; D gene ambiguous. This CDR3 is 15 amino acids long. Trimming removed 0 bases at V and 2 bases at J, with 11 bases between. Germline V gene lookup returns CDR1 SGHRS and CDR2 YFSETQ. CDR3 sequence (DNA): TGCGCCAGCAGCTTGGGTGACACGATACAAGAGACCCAGTACTTC. Its translation is CASSLGDTIQETQYF.

The V gene is TRBV7-2, the J gene TRBJ1-1; possible D gene TRBD1, 6 bases. The CDR3 sequence is 16 residues long. Germline V gene sequence: CDR1 SGHTA, CDR2 FQGNSA. With 5 bases removed from V and 10 bases from J, the gap between germline ends came to 26 bases. The CDR3 sequence: CASSTRERLGTLGAFF. CDR3 in DNA: TGTGCCAGCAGCACCAGAGAAAGGCTCGGGACACTTGGAGCTTTCTTT.

This clone was detected once. This sequence joins TRBV27 and TRBJ2-1; D perhaps matches TRBD1 (5 bases). Germline CDR1 MNHEY, CDR2 SMNVEV (reference sequence). The CDR3 is 12 residues long. With 6 bases removed from V and 4 bases from J, the gap between germline ends came to 7 bases. CDR3 coding DNA: TGTGCCAGCAGGCGACAGTACAATGAGCAGTTCTTC. It codes for CASRRQYNEQFF.

The chain uses TRBV7-2 and TRBJ2-5; the match to TRBD2 covers 12 bases. After removal of 5 bases from V and 2 bases from J, the junction contained 3 bases not matched to a gene. CDR3 size: 15 residues. CDR1 and CDR2 from the germline V gene are SGHTA and FQGNSA. The CDR3 DNA reads TGTGCCAGCAGCAGGACTAGCGGGGCGCAAGAGACCCAGTACTTC. Its protein product is CASSRTSGAQETQYF.

This chain links TRBV7-2 with TRBJ2-7, with a weak D call TRBD2 (6 bases). The germline CDR1 and CDR2 sequences are SGHTA and FQGNSA. Trimming removed 0 bases at V and 3 bases at J, with 12 bases between. CDR3 length equals 15 residues. This CDR3 reads CASSLAPGTHYEQYF. In nucleotides, the CDR3 is TGTGCCAGCAGCTTAGCGCCCGGGACTCACTACGAGCAGTACTTC.

This clone came up a few times. The chain combines TRBV28 with TRBJ1-5, with a tentative D call TRBD1 (5 bases). The germline V gene encodes CDR1 MDHEN and CDR2 SYDVKM. The CDR3 consists of 15 residues. Trimming took off 6 bases at V and 4 bases at J, with 16 bases between the two ends. The chain's CDR3 is CASRKTVMSNQPQHF. The CDR3, as DNA: TGTGCCAGCAGAAAGACAGTTATGAGTAATCAGCCCCAGCATTTT.

The genes are TRBV7-9 and TRBJ1-1; D is ambiguous. CDR3 length equals 13 residues. CDR1 is SEHNR and CDR2 is FQNEAQ in the germline V gene (reference sequence). Trimming took off 5 bases at V and 4 bases at J, with 11 bases between the two ends. CDR3 loop: CASSGPGGTEAFF. CDR3 bases: TGTGCCAGCAGCGGCCCTGGTGGCACTGAAGCTTTCTTT.

The CDR3 DNA sequence: TGCGCCAGCAGCCTAGCCGGGCCCTCGACCGAAGCTTTCTTT. Translating gives CASSLAGPSTEAFF. This chain uses TRBV5-1 with TRBJ1-1; no firm D call. The CDR3 length is 14 residues. Trimming shortened V by 4 bases and J by 8 bases, and 18 bases separated the two germline ends. CDR1 is SGHRS, CDR2 YFSETQ, per germline.

The rearrangement uses TRBV4-1 and TRBJ2-2; 8 bases are a match to TRBD2. The germline V gene has CDR1 MGHRA and CDR2 YSYEKL. The ends lost 2 bases at V and 4 bases at J; junction bases unmatched: 6. The CDR3 has 16 amino acids. The CDR3 spells CASSQTGGRVTGELFF. CDR3 DNA sequence: TGCGCCAGCAGCCAAACGGGGGGGCGCGTCACCGGGGAGCTGTTTTTT.

The chain carries TRBV19 and TRBJ1-1; maybe TRBD1 (6 bases). The V end was cut by 6 bases, the J end by 0 bases, with 8 bases between. Germline V gene sequence: CDR1 LNHDA, CDR2 SQIVND (reference sequence). The CDR3 spans 13 residues. The CDR3: CASRGQLNTEAFF. The CDR3 DNA reads as TGTGCCAGTAGGGGACAATTGAACACTGAAGCTTTCTTT.